This T cell receptor beta chain was retrieved from a study of T cells after yellow fever vaccination. TCRdb passed the 5' RACE reads through MiXCR, listing each CDR3 protein once. This sample has about 330,000 distinct CDR3 sequences, with around 8.1% found just once. The CDR3 covers 10 residues. Remarks on this clonotype: At one boundary the junction diverges from the germline segment, which might be a read error.

The gene calls are TRBV12-3 or TRBV12-4 and TRBJ1-3; D call uncertain. The source was PBMCs, collected approximately 47 days after the first yellow fever vaccination. This clonotype originated in a man younger than 30 who received the YFV17D yellow fever vaccine. This chain's CDR3 is CASGTLTINF. The CDR3 DNA is TGTGCCAGCGGTACACTCACCATAAATTTT.